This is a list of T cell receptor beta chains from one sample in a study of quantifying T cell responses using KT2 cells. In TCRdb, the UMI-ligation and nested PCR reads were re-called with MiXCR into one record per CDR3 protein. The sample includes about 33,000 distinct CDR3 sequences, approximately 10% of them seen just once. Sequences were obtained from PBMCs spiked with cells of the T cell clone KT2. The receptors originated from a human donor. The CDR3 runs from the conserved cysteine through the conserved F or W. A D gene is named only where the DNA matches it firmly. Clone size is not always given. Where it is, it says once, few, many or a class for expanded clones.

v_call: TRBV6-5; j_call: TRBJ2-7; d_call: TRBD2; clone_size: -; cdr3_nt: TGTGCCAGCAGTTACTCGAATCTAGCGGGAGCCGAGCAGTACTTC; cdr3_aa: CASSYSNLAGAEQYF
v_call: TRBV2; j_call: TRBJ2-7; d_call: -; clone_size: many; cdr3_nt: TGTGCCAGCAGTGGTATGGGGTACGAGCAGTACTTC; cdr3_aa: CASSGMGYEQYF
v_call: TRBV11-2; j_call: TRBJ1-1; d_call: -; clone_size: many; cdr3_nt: TGTGCCAGCAGTAAAGGGGCGTGGAACACTGAAGCTTTCTTT; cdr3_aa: CASSKGAWNTEAFF
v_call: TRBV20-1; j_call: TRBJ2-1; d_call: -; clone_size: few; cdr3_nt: TGCAGTGCTCGGGAATACAATGAGCAGTTCTTC; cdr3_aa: CSAREYNEQFF
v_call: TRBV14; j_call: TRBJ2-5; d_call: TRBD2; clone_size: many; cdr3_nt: TGTGCCAGCAGCCAGGCTGGGACTAGCGTGGGGGCGGAGACCCAGTACTTC; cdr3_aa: CASSQAGTSVGAETQYF
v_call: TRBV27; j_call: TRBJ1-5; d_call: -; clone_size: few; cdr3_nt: TGTGCCAGCAGTTTATGGGCAGGTCGCAATCAGCCCCAGCATTTT; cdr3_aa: CASSLWAGRNQPQHF
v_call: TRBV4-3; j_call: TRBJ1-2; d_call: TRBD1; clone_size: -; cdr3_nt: TGCGCCAGCAGCCAAGATCCGGCACAGGGGGCAGAGGGCTACACCTTC; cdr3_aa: CASSQDPAQGAEGYTF
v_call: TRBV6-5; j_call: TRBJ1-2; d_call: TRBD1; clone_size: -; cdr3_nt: TGTGCCAGCAGCCCTGACAGGGGCGGCTATGGCTACACCTTC; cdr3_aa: CASSPDRGGYGYTF
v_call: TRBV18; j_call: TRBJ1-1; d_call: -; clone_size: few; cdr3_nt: TGTGCCAGCTCACCACGGGTACAGTCTCTGGGTAACACTGAAGCTTTCTTT; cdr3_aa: CASSPRVQSLGNTEAFF
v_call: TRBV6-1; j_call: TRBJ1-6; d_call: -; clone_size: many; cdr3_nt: TGTGCCAGCAGTGAGTCGAATGGTTCACCCCTCCACTTT; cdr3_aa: CASSESNGSPLHF
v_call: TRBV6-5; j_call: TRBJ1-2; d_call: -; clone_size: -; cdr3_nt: TGTGCCAGCAGTTACTCCGAGACATCTAAGGGCTACACCTTC; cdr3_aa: CASSYSETSKGYTF
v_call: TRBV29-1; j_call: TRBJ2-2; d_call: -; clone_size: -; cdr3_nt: TGCAGCGTTGGATCCGGCCCCTCGAACACCGGGGAGCTGTTTTTT; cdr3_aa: CSVGSGPSNTGELFF
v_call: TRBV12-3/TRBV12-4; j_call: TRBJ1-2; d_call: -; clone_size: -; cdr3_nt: TGTGCCAGCAGTTTATCCGACACCCCTAACTATGGCTACACCTTC; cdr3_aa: CASSLSDTPNYGYTF
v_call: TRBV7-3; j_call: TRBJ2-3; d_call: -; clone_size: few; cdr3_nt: TGTGCCAGCAGCTCCACGTTGACGACGCAGTATTTT; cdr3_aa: CASSSTLTTQYF
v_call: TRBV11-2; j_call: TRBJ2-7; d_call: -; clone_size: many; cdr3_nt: TGTGCCAGCAGCTTATTGTTGACGCGTGAGCAGTACTTC; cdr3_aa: CASSLLLTREQYF
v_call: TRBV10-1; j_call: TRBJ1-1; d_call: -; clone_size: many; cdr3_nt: TGCGCCAGCCCCTGGGGGGCTCAGGGGTCAAATGAAGCTTTCTTT; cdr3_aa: CASPWGAQGSNEAFF
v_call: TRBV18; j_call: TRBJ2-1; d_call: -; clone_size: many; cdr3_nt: TGTGCCAGCTCACCACCGGGGCTAGCCGAAGAGCAGTTCTTC; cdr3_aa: CASSPPGLAEEQFF
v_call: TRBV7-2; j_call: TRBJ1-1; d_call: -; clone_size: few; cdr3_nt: TGTGCCAGCAGCACCTACTACACGCAAGGGGCTTTCTTT; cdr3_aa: CASSTYYTQGAFF
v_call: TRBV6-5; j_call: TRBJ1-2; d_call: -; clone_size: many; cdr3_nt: TGTGCCAGCAGTTCGGACACCTGGAACTATGGCTACACCTTC; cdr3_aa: CASSSDTWNYGYTF
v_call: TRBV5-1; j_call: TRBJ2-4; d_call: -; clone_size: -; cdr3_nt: TGCGCCAGCAGCATTGCTAGCATTAGTGTCATTGGCAAAAACATTCAGTACTTC; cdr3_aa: CASSIASISVIGKNIQYF
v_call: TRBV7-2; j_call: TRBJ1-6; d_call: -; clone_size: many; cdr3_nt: TGTGCCAGCAGCTCGAGCTCCTATAATTCACCCCTCCACTTT; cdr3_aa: CASSSSSYNSPLHF
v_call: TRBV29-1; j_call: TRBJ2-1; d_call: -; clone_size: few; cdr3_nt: TGCAGCGTTGTACTGCAGGGGAGCAATGAGCAGTTCTTC; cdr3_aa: CSVVLQGSNEQFF
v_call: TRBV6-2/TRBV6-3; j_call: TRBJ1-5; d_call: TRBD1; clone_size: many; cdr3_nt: TGTGCCAGCAGTTACTTCGTAGGACAGGGTGACAATCAGCCCCAGCATTTT; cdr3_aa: CASSYFVGQGDNQPQHF
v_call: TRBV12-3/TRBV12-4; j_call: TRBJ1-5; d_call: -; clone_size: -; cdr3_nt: TGTGCCAGCAGTTTTTCGGGGGGATCTCGTCAGCCCCAGCATTTT; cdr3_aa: CASSFSGGSRQPQHF
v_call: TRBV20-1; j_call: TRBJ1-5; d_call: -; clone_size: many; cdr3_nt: TGCAGTGCCGGGAGGGGGAATCAGCCCCAGCATTTT; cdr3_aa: CSAGRGNQPQHF
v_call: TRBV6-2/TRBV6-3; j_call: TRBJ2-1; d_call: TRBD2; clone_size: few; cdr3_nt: TGTGCCAGCAGGGTGAGCGGGAGGGCCCTCTTAAAGAATGAGCAGTTCTTC; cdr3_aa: CASRVSGRALLKNEQFF
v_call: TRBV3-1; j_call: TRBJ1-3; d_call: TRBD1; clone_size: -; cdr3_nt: TGTGCCAGCAGCCAAGAGGGAAGGGGGCCTGGAAACACCATATATTTT; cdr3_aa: CASSQEGRGPGNTIYF
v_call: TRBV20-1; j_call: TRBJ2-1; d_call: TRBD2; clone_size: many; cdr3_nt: TGCAGTGCACGGCCCAGGCGGGGGACTGAGCAGTTCTTC; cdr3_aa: CSARPRRGTEQFF
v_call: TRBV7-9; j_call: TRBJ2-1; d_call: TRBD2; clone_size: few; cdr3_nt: TGTGCCAGCGCAGCGGGGGGTCGGCAGTTCTTC; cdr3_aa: CASAAGGRQFF
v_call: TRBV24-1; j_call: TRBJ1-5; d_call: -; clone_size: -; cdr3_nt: TGTGCCACCAGTGATTCTGATAGCAATCAGCCCCAGCATTTT; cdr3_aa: CATSDSDSNQPQHF
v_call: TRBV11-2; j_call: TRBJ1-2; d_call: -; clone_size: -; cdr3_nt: TGTGCCAGCAGCTTAGTCCCTCAGTACTATGGCTACACCTTC; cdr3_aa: CASSLVPQYYGYTF
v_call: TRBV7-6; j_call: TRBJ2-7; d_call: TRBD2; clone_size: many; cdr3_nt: TGTGCCAGCAGCTTAGCGCCTAGCGGGAGCGGCGAGCAGTACTTC; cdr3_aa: CASSLAPSGSGEQYF
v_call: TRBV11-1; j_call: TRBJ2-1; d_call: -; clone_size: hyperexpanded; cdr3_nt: TGTGCCAGCAGCTTATGTCCCCCTAGCTACTGTGAGCAGTTCTTC; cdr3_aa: CASSLCPPSYCEQFF
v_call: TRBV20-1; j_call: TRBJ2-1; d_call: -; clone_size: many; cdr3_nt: TGCAGTGCTTCCCCCCTCTCGGGACTCTCTAACAATGAGCAGTTCTTC; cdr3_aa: CSASPLSGLSNNEQFF